This entry lists 20 T cell receptor beta chains sequenced from one sample in a study of T cell responses to AZD1222 COVID-19 vaccine. Repertoires were generated with immunoSEQ multiplex PCR, while TCRdb's copy carries only in-frame clones and drops some. Among approximately 97,000 clones, 86% were seen once, and the ten largest hold about 5%. This sample comprised peripheral blood, obtained on day 0 of AZD1222 vaccination. Source of these receptors: an adult in good health.

Relative to its sample, this clone is medium-sized. The rearrangement uses TRBV15 and TRBJ2-5, with a tentative D call TRBD2 (6 bases). Germline CDR1 LNHNV, CDR2 YYDKDF (reference sequence). Trimming took 8 bases from V and 5 from J, leaving 15 bases between them. The CDR3 has 13 amino acids. The CDR3 loop reads CATSFIAGETQYF. The CDR3 DNA reads TGTGCCACCTCCTTTATCGCGGGGGAGACCCAGTACTTC.

The chain links TRBV5-1 to TRBJ2-7; D unresolved. This CDR3 is 12 amino acids long. Germline assignment: CDR1 SGHRS and CDR2 YFSETQ. V was pared by 0 bases and J by 6 bases, with 7 bases between. The CDR3 region is CASSLVKGEQYF. In DNA, the CDR3 is TGCGCCAGCAGCTTGGTGAAAGGCGAGCAGTACTTC.

This chain connects TRBV3-1 (or the pseudogene TRBV3-2) to TRBJ1-3, with D perhaps TRBD1 (5 bases). The CDR3 length is 16 residues. Trimming stripped 3 bases from V and 0 bases from J, with 12 bases between. Per germline, CDR1 LGHDT and CDR2 YNNKEL (reference sequence). CDR3 residues: CASSQTRGVSGNTIYF. The CDR3, as DNA: TGTGCCAGCAGCCAGACCCGGGGGGTCTCTGGAAACACCATATATTTT.

The rearrangement joins TRBV14 to TRBJ1-1; D not resolved. The V end was cut by 2 bases, the J end by 9 bases, with 19 bases between. The CDR3 extends over 15 amino acids. Germline V gene lookup returns CDR1 SGHDN and CDR2 FVKESK. CDR3 in amino acids: CASSQTPPAPVQAFF. The CDR3 DNA reads TGTGCCAGCAGCCAAACGCCACCTGCGCCCGTCCAAGCTTTCTTT.

The V and J genes are TRBV7-2 and TRBJ2-5, with 15 positions matching TRBD2. J was trimmed by 2 bases and V by 5 bases; bases with no gene match: 3. Germline V lookup: CDR1 SGHTA, CDR2 FQGNSA. The CDR3 extends over 16 amino acids. CDR3 protein: CASSMGLAGGQETQYF. The CDR3 DNA is TGTGCCAGCAGCATGGGACTAGCGGGAGGACAAGAGACCCAGTACTTC.

The J gene is TRBJ1-6, the V gene TRBV9; the D gene is possibly TRBD1 (5 bases). The germline V and J ends were trimmed by 3 bases and 6 bases, with 22 bases remaining between them. The CDR3 is 18 amino acids. The V gene's germline CDR1 is SGDLS and CDR2 YYNGEE. CDR3 in DNA: TGTGCCAGCAGCGCAGCGGGAGGTCTCAGGGAGTTTAATTCACCCCTCCACTTT. Its protein is CASSAAGGLREFNSPLHF.

The V and J genes are TRBV4-3 and TRBJ2-7, with 9 bases fitting TRBD1. Germline V gives CDR1 LGHNA, CDR2 YSLEER. The V segment lost 3 bases and the J segment 4 bases; nucleotides outside the gene matches: 7. This CDR3 spans 15 amino acids. The CDR3 DNA reads as TGCGCCAGCAGCCAGGCTACAGGGGGCGCTTACGAGCAGTACTTC. Translated, it gives CASSQATGGAYEQYF.

In DNA form, the CDR3 reads TGTGCCAGCAGTTTACTAGCGGGGGGGCGCGAGCAGTACTTC. This gives the protein CASSLLAGGREQYF. V gene TRBV27 combines with J gene TRBJ2-7, with 12 bases lining up with TRBD2. The CDR3 runs 14 residues. Germline V gene lookup returns CDR1 MNHEY and CDR2 SMNVEV (reference sequence). V lost 2 bases to trimming and J lost 6 bases; unmatched junction nucleotides: 2.

The rearrangement links TRBV19 to TRBJ2-7; 10 nucleotides match TRBD1. Germline V lookup: CDR1 LNHDA, CDR2 SQIVND (reference sequence). The J segment lost 5 bases and the V segment lost 6 bases, leaving 10 bases of the junction unmatched. The CDR3 has 15 residues. The DNA of the CDR3 is TGTGCCAGTAGCTTTATGGGACAGGGGAGGCACGAGCAGTACTTC. Translation gives CASSFMGQGRHEQYF. The variable domain in full, with the rest retrieved from reference TRBV19 and TRBJ2-7, is DGGITQSPKYLFRKEGQNVTLSCEQNLNHDAMYWYRQDPGQGLRLIYYSQIVNDFQKGDIAEGYSVSREKKESFPLTVTSAQKNPTAFYLCASSFMGQGRHEQYFGPGTRLTVT.

This chain uses TRBV15 with TRBJ2-7; 11 nucleotides agree with TRBD1. Germline V gives CDR1 LNHNV, CDR2 YYDKDF (reference sequence). The V and J ends lost 9 bases and 3 bases, in that order; junction bases with no gene match: 7. CDR3 length: 14 amino acids. The CDR3 DNA reads TGTGCCACTCATCCCGGGACAGGGGGCTACGAGCAGTACTTC. This translates into CATHPGTGGYEQYF.

The rearrangement joins TRBV30 to TRBJ1-4, with TRBD1 identical over 11 bases. V shed 1 base, J shed 7 bases, and the junction held 5 bases outside the gene matches. Per germline, CDR1 GTSNPN and CDR2 SVGIG (reference sequence). CDR3 length equals 15 residues. Written as DNA, the CDR3 is TGTGCCTGGAGTGCAACCGGGACAGGGGGTGAAAAACTGTTTTTT. This encodes CAWSATGTGGEKLFF. Looking up the rest from reference TRBV30 and TRBJ1-4 gives the full variable domain: SQTIHQWPATLVQPVGSPLSLECTVEGTSNPNLYWYRQAAGRGLQLLFYSVGIGQISSEVPQNLSASRPQDRQFILSSKKLLLSDSGFYLCAWSATGTGGEKLFFGSGTQLSVL.

The V call is TRBV23-1, the J call TRBJ2-1; TRBD2 matches at 8 bases. TRBV23-1 is an ORF, with its function uncertain. Trimming removed 2 bases from V and 6 bases from J; junction bases left unmatched: 12. The CDR3 is 17 amino acids. The CDR3 reads CASSQAVGSGDINEQFF. In nucleotides, the CDR3 is TGCGCCAGCAGTCAAGCGGTTGGTAGCGGGGACATCAATGAGCAGTTCTTC.

The CDR3 region is CASSNTGGGDGYTF. The CDR3 DNA follows: TGTGCCAGCAGTAACACAGGGGGAGGTGATGGCTACACCTTC. The chain is built from TRBV2 and TRBJ1-2, with TRBD1 matching over 8 bases. Trimming at V came to 5 bases and at J to 6 bases, leaving 8 bases not matched to a gene. There are 14 residues in the CDR3. Germline CDR1 reads SNHLY; CDR2 reads FYNNEI.

This chain uses TRBV3-1 (or the pseudogene TRBV3-2) with TRBJ2-3; TRBD2 aligns across 11 bases. The CDR3 has 18 residues. Per germline, CDR1 LGHDT and CDR2 YNNKEL (reference sequence). V lost 0 bases to trimming and J lost 0 bases; unmatched junction nucleotides: 5. The CDR3 sequence: CASSQERTSGYSTDTQYF. The DNA for the CDR3 is TGTGCCAGCAGCCAAGAACGGACTAGCGGGTATAGCACAGATACGCAGTATTTT.

The chain has TRBV15 and TRBJ2-1; D call uncertain. The ends were cut back, 5 bases at V and 0 bases at J, with 8 bases in the middle. CDR1 is LNHNV and CDR2 is YYDKDF in the germline V gene (reference sequence). The CDR3 extends over 14 amino acids. The CDR3 region has the DNA TGTGCCACCAGCCTCTTACGCTCCTACAATGAGCAGTTCTTC. Protein sequence: CATSLLRSYNEQFF.

This clone was detected a few times. The chain joins TRBV7-9 to TRBJ2-7; TRBD2 might be the D (5 bases). Deletions cut 4 bases from V and 5 bases from J, with 12 bases between. CDR1 is SEHNR, CDR2 FQNEAQ, per germline (reference sequence). The CDR3 extends over 13 amino acids. In DNA form, the CDR3 reads TGTGCCAGCAGCTCGTGGGAGAAAGACGAGCAGTACTTC. It specifies CASSSWEKDEQYF.

The chain couples TRBV10-2 to TRBJ2-3; unclear D gene. The length of the CDR3 is 13 residues. Trimming stripped 1 base from V and 2 bases from J, with 4 bases between. Germline V lookup: CDR1 WSHSY, CDR2 SAAADI. The CDR3 here is CASSEFHTDTQYF. The DNA for the CDR3 is TGCGCCAGCAGTGAGTTCCACACAGATACGCAGTATTTT.

The chain combines TRBV5-1 with TRBJ2-5; the D gene is possibly TRBD2 (5 bases). V lost 3 bases and J 5 bases, leaving 14 bases between the germline ends. From germline, CDR1 is SGHRS and CDR2 YFSETQ. This CDR3 contains 14 residues. The CDR3 DNA is TGCGCCAGCAGCTCTTGGGAGCCCGGGGAGACCCAGTACTTC. This encodes CASSSWEPGETQYF.

The rearrangement joins TRBV6-2 or TRBV6-3 to TRBJ1-1; no clear D gene. Germline loops: CDR1 MNHEY, CDR2 SVGEGT. The germline V and J ends were trimmed by 2 bases and 7 bases, with 11 bases remaining between them. The CDR3 length is 13 residues. The CDR3 here is CASSYRPSYEAFF. The CDR3, as DNA: TGTGCCAGCAGTTACCGCCCATCATATGAAGCTTTCTTT.

The CDR3 here is CASSQVNGNTEAFF. The CDR3 region has the DNA TGCGCCAGCAGCCAAGTCAACGGGAACACTGAAGCTTTCTTT. The rearrangement links TRBV4-1 to TRBJ1-1; no definite D call. Germline lookup yields CDR1 MGHRA and CDR2 YSYEKL. This CDR3 has 14 amino acids. Deletions cut 1 base from V and 1 base from J, with 7 bases between.